The 26 T cell receptor beta chains reported below all come from one sample, sequenced in a study of blood T cell repertoires in COVID-19. Assay used: immunoSEQ multiplex PCR; TCRdb lists only in-frame clones, some missing. The sample contains around 300,000 clones, 86% of which appear only once. Sequencing was done on a sample of peripheral blood. The receptor set was obtained from a woman aged 30 to 39 with active or convalescent COVID-19.

This clone was recorded once. The chain couples TRBV2 to TRBJ1-1; a possible D gene is TRBD1 (5 bases). Germline-derived CDR1 and CDR2 are SNHLY and FYNNEI. V lost 4 bases to trimming and J lost 11 bases, with 17 bases between them. The CDR3 consists of 13 residues. CDR3 coding DNA: TGTGCCAGCAGTGGCGACAGCCAGTTCGGGGCTTTCTTT. It encodes CASSGDSQFGAFF.

The chain employs TRBV7-3 and TRBJ2-7; TRBD1 aligns across 8 bases. The CDR3 has 15 residues. Germline V gene lookup returns CDR1 SGHTA and CDR2 FQGTGA. The V segment lost 2 bases and the J segment 3 bases; nucleotides outside the gene matches: 6. DNA of the CDR3: TGTGCCAGCAGCTTAGAAGCAGGGGGCTTCTACGAGCAGTACTTC. Translating gives CASSLEAGGFYEQYF.

This clone was counted once. The rearrangement uses TRBV9 and TRBJ2-7; 11 bases line up with TRBD1. V gave up 3 bases and J gave up 3 bases; unmatched junction bases: 5. Germline V gene lookup returns CDR1 SGDLS and CDR2 YYNGEE. The CDR3 sequence is 15 residues long. Written as DNA, the CDR3 is TGTGCCAGCAGCGAGGGACAGGGGGTAGGCTACGAGCAGTACTTC. Translating gives CASSEGQGVGYEQYF.

Here the CDR3 reads CASSHRGLNGYTF. DNA of the CDR3: TGTGCCAGCAGTCACAGGGGGCTGAATGGCTACACCTTC. The chain employs TRBV12-3 or TRBV12-4 and TRBJ1-2; TRBD1 agrees at 9 bases. The CDR3 has 13 amino acids. The trim removed 5 bases at V and 6 bases at J, leaving 4 bases unmatched.

This clone was seen once. V and J are TRBV5-5 and TRBJ2-5; TRBD2 matches 11 bases. Germline V CDR1 and CDR2: SGHKS, YYEKEE (reference sequence). V dropped 3 bases and J dropped 3; count of bases not matched to a gene: 16. CDR3 length: 19 residues. The DNA of the CDR3 is TGTGCCAGCAGCTCCCCATTTCATCTAGCGGGGGGAGGGGAAGAGACCCAGTACTTC. It specifies CASSSPFHLAGGGEETQYF.

The rearrangement links TRBV29-1 to TRBJ1-1; no clear D. V was clipped by 3 bases and J by 0 bases, with 14 bases between them. CDR3 length equals 15 residues. Germline V gene data show CDR1 as SQVTM and CDR2 as ANQGSEA. CDR3 nucleotide sequence: TGCAGCGTTGACACTCCAGGTTGGATGAACACTGAAGCTTTCTTT. This sequence encodes CSVDTPGWMNTEAFF. The variable domain in full, completed from reference TRBV29-1 and TRBJ1-1, reads SAVISQKPSRDICQRGTSLTIQCQVDSQVTMMFWYRQQPGQSLTLIATANQGSEATYESGFVIDKFPISRPNLTFSTLTVSNMSPEDSSIYLCSVDTPGWMNTEAFFGQGTRLTVV.

The V gene is TRBV7-6, the J gene TRBJ1-6, with 7 positions matching TRBD1. In germline, CDR1 is SGHVS, CDR2 FNYEAQ. The trim removed 5 bases at V and 9 bases at J, leaving 13 bases unmatched. CDR3 length: 16 residues. The CDR3 DNA reads as TGTGCCAGCAGCCCCCTCTCGGGGACAGTATCTTCACCCCTCCACTTT. Translated: CASSPLSGTVSSPLHF.

This chain uses TRBV30 with TRBJ1-6; unclear D gene. The CDR3 is made up of 12 amino acids. CDR1 is GTSNPN, CDR2 SVGIG, per germline (reference sequence). Trimming stripped 0 bases from V and 11 bases from J, with 8 bases between. CDR3 in amino acids: CAWSVRSTPLHF. The CDR3 coding sequence is TGTGCCTGGAGTGTACGGAGCACACCCCTCCACTTT.

The chain employs TRBV12-3 or TRBV12-4 and TRBJ1-1; D not certain. V was pared by 3 bases and J by 9 bases, with 11 bases between. This CDR3 is 12 amino acids long. The CDR3 DNA reads as TGTGCCAGCAGTTTTTTCACTAACCAAGCTTTCTTT. Translation: CASSFFTNQAFF.

V gene TRBV19 combines with J gene TRBJ1-4, with a weak D call TRBD1 (6 bases). CDR1 is LNHDA and CDR2 is SQIVND in the germline V gene (reference sequence). The CDR3 spans 17 residues. The V gene lost 4 bases and the J gene lost 7 bases, with 22 bases spanning the gap. The CDR3, as DNA: TGTGCCAGTAGTAACGATCAATTCCGGGACATAGCTGAAAAACTGTTTTTT. Protein: CASSNDQFRDIAEKLFF.

This chain links TRBV15 with TRBJ2-5; D perhaps matches TRBD1 (6 bases). The germline CDR1 and CDR2 sequences are LNHNV and YYDKDF (reference sequence). There are 13 residues in the CDR3. The ends were cut back, 5 bases at V and 2 bases at J, with 9 bases in the middle. DNA for the CDR3: TGTGCCACCAGCCGGGACAAACAAGAGACCCAGTACTTC. It translates to CATSRDKQETQYF.

The gene calls are TRBV4-1 and TRBJ2-7; D is possibly TRBD1 (7 bases). V was cut by 2 bases and J by 3 bases, with 11 bases left in between. Per the germline V gene, CDR1 is MGHRA and CDR2 is YSYEKL. The CDR3 consists of 14 residues. The CDR3 sequence is CASSQRQGGYEQYF. CDR3 DNA sequence: TGCGCCAGCAGCCAACGGCAGGGGGGCTACGAGCAGTACTTC.

This chain uses TRBV6-1 with TRBJ2-3, with 7 bases identical to TRBD2. Germline lookup yields CDR1 MNHNS and CDR2 SASEGT. The CDR3 sequence is 14 residues long. J gave up 0 bases and V 5 bases, and 2 bases lay outside the gene matches. The CDR3 is CASSWRGSTDTQYF. The DNA of the CDR3 is TGTGCCAGCAGTTGGCGGGGGAGCACAGATACGCAGTATTTT.

The chain links TRBV7-2 to TRBJ2-7; D is ambiguous. Germline V gene data show CDR1 as SGHTA and CDR2 as FQGNSA. The V end was cut by 1 base, the J end by 0 bases, with 7 bases between. CDR3 size: 14 residues. The CDR3, as DNA: TGTGCCAGCAGCTTAGACGCCGGCTCCTACGAGCAGTACTTC. As protein: CASSLDAGSYEQYF. Filled out from reference TRBV7-2 and TRBJ2-7, the complete variable domain reads GAGVSQSPSNKVTEKGKDVELRCDPISGHTALYWYRQSLGQGLEFLIYFQGNSAPDKSGLPSDRFSAERTGGSVSTLTIQRTQQEDSAVYLCASSLDAGSYEQYFGPGTRLTVT.

The chain links TRBV9 to TRBJ2-7; D may be TRBD1 (6 bases). The V end lost 2 bases, the J end lost 4 bases, and 16 bases lay between the germline ends. Germline V CDR1 and CDR2: SGDLS, YYNGEE. The CDR3 spans 15 residues. The CDR3 loop is CASSVRGDTTYEQYF. As DNA, the CDR3 is TGTGCCAGCAGCGTGAGAGGGGACACAACTTACGAGCAGTACTTC. Full variable domain (remainder filled in from reference TRBV9 and TRBJ2-7): DSGVTQTPKHLITATGQRVTLRCSPRSGDLSVYWYQQSLDQGLQFLIQYYNGEERAKGNILERFSAQQFPDLHSELNLSSLELGDSALYFCASSVRGDTTYEQYFGPGTRLTVT.

This chain joins TRBV6-5 and TRBJ2-7; maybe TRBD1 (6 bases). With 6 bases removed from V and 4 bases from J, the gap between germline ends came to 19 bases. Germline V gene lookup returns CDR1 MNHEY and CDR2 SVGAGI. The CDR3 length is 15 residues. In nucleotides, the CDR3 is TGTGCCAGCAGCCCCTACGGTTCAGGGGAGTACGAGCAGTACTTC. Translation: CASSPYGSGEYEQYF.

This clone was counted between two and nine times. The rearrangement links TRBV4-1 to TRBJ2-7; D is undetermined. Germline loops: CDR1 MGHRA, CDR2 YSYEKL. The CDR3 is made up of 15 amino acids. The ends were cut back, 0 bases at V and 0 bases at J, with 9 bases in the middle. CDR3 coding DNA: TGCGCCAGCAGCCAAGAGAGGTCCCCCTCCTACGAGCAGTACTTC. Translated, it gives CASSQERSPSYEQYF.

The chain combines TRBV19 with TRBJ2-2; tentatively, D is TRBD2 (6 bases). V was pared by 3 bases and J by 8 bases, with 13 bases between. CDR1 is LNHDA, CDR2 SQIVND, per germline (reference sequence). CDR3 size: 14 residues. The CDR3 here is CASSIRDSRGELFF. The CDR3 DNA sequence: TGTGCCAGTAGTATTCGGGACTCGAGGGGGGAGCTGTTTTTT.

The genes are TRBV15 and TRBJ1-1; 7 bases agree with TRBD1. Trimming took 3 bases from V and 0 from J; bases not matched to a gene: 4. CDR3 length: 15 amino acids. CDR1 LNHNV and CDR2 YYDKDF come from the germline V gene (reference sequence). CDR3 sequence reads: CATSSRTGMNTEAFF. The CDR3 DNA follows: TGTGCCACCAGCAGTAGGACAGGCATGAACACTGAAGCTTTCTTT.

V gene TRBV12-2 combines with J gene TRBJ1-5; the table's D call, TRBD1, has no DNA check behind it. TRBV12-2 is a pseudogene locus. This CDR3 has 19 residues. The CDR3 nucleotides are TGTGCAAGTCGCTACCACTCCCCCGGGACAGGGGGGAAGCGTCAGCCCCAGCATTTT. It yields the protein CASRYHSPGTGGKRQPQHF.

The chain carries TRBV7-2 and TRBJ2-7; no definite D call. CDR3 length: 11 amino acids. Per the germline V gene, CDR1 is SGHTA and CDR2 is FQGNSA. Trimming pared 3 bases from V and 2 bases from J, leaving 2 bases between. As DNA, the CDR3 is TGTGCCAGCAGCTTTACCTACGAGCAGTACTTC. Translated: CASSFTYEQYF.

The V and J genes are TRBV21-1 and TRBJ1-1. TRBV21-1 is a documented pseudogene. This CDR3 has 16 amino acids. The chain's CDR3 is CASIGGIPKGNTEAFF. The CDR3 region has the DNA TGTGCCAGCATCGGCGGGATACCGAAGGGGAACACTGAAGCTTTCTTT.

J is TRBJ2-5 and V is TRBV5-1; D call uncertain. The CDR3 length is 14 residues. Germline lookup yields CDR1 SGHRS and CDR2 YFSETQ. Trimming removed 0 bases at V and 0 bases at J, with 6 bases between. In DNA, the CDR3 is TGCGCCAGCAGCTTGGCCCCGTACCAAGAGACCCAGTACTTC. Amino acid sequence: CASSLAPYQETQYF.

The chain uses TRBV19 and TRBJ1-4; D remains unclear. Trimming took 4 bases from V and 6 from J, leaving 9 bases between them. The V gene's germline CDR1 is LNHDA and CDR2 SQIVND (reference sequence). This CDR3 comprises 13 residues. CDR3 residues: CASSTLLYEKLFF. CDR3 DNA sequence: TGTGCCAGTAGTACCCTCCTTTATGAAAAACTGTTTTTT. The full variable domain, rest sourced from reference TRBV19 and TRBJ1-4, is DGGITQSPKYLFRKEGQNVTLSCEQNLNHDAMYWYRQDPGQGLRLIYYSQIVNDFQKGDIAEGYSVSREKKESFPLTVTSAQKNPTAFYLCASSTLLYEKLFFGSGTQLSVL.

V and J are TRBV7-2 and TRBJ1-1; 7 positions agree with TRBD1. CDR1 SGHTA and CDR2 FQGNSA come from the germline V gene. The junction had 5 bases not matched to a gene; V was cut back by 2 bases and J by 5 bases. The CDR3 consists of 14 residues. The DNA for the CDR3 is TGTGCCAGCAGCTTAAAGACAGGGAAAACTGAAGCTTTCTTT. It translates to CASSLKTGKTEAFF.

The V and J genes are TRBV5-8 and TRBJ2-2; D is perhaps TRBD1 (5 bases). Per germline, CDR1 SGHTS and CDR2 YDEGEE. The CDR3 consists of 15 residues. Trimming took 4 bases from V and 4 from J, leaving 14 bases between them. The CDR3 reads CASSDDRHRTGELFF. The CDR3, as DNA: TGTGCCAGCAGCGACGACAGACATCGCACCGGGGAGCTGTTTTTT.